This entry features one TCR beta chain sequence. The antigen remains unidentified. CDR3 size: 14 residues. Per the germline V gene, CDR1 is SGDLS and CDR2 is YYNGEE. The germline V and J ends were trimmed by 0 bases and 5 bases, with 11 bases remaining between them. The sample belongs to a study of STAT3 mutations in large granular lymphocyte leukemia. Looking at the study overall: Canonical activating STAT3 mutations were detected in roughly half of the longitudinally sequenced T-LGLL patients.

The protocol was immunoSEQ multiplex PCR, while the TCRdb copy is restricted to in-frame clones and leaves out a portion. The sample yields around 8,600 clones, roughly 91% seen once. Points from the study as a whole: Every T-cell large granular lymphocyte leukemia patient had at least one immunodominant TCR beta clonotype.

This rearrangement joins TRBV9 to TRBJ2-5; D not resolved. Material: peripheral blood mononuclear cells. This clonotype was obtained from a man older than 75 with T-cell large granular lymphocyte leukemia. Some clones in this sample may be carry-over from other donors' samples. CDR3 in DNA: TGTGCCAGCAGCGTAGGGCCACCAGCGGAGACCCAGTACTTC. This codes for CASSVGPPAETQYF. Drawing the rest from reference TRBV9 and TRBJ2-5, the complete variable domain is DSGVTQTPKHLITATGQRVTLRCSPRSGDLSVYWYQQSLDQGLQFLIQYYNGEERAKGNILERFSAQQFPDLHSELNLSSLELGDSALYFCASSVGPPAETQYFGPGTRLLVL.